Listed below are T cell receptor beta chains from one sample, sequenced in a study of cytomegalovirus exposure and HLA in healthy donors. Using immunoSEQ multiplex PCR, the repertoire was profiled, and TCRdb retains in-frame clones only, with some absent. Its clone listing holds 75,000 to 90,000 clones. Sequenced material: PBMCs. These receptors came from a woman between 55 and 75 years old in good health and CMV-seronegative. Both conserved end residues are part of each CDR3. A D gene is named only where the DNA matches it firmly.

-	TRBV7-2	TRBJ2-1	CASSLAPSSHNEQFF	TGTGCCAGCAGCTTAGCTCCTAGTAGCCACAATGAGCAGTTCTTC
TRBD2	TRBV7-3	TRBJ2-1	CASSAGLAGGLVSYNEQFF	TGTGCCAGCAGCGCGGGACTAGCGGGAGGGCTAGTCTCCTACAATGAGCAGTTCTTC
TRBD1	TRBV2	TRBJ1-2	CASMAPGGSNYGYTF	TGTGCCAGCATGGCCCCAGGGGGCTCTAACTATGGCTACACCTTC
TRBD2	TRBV28	TRBJ2-1	CASSFLTGGGREQFF	TGTGCCAGCAGTTTCTTAACGGGAGGGGGGCGCGAGCAGTTCTTC
TRBD2	TRBV7-3	TRBJ2-1	CASSFGLADTYNEQFF	TGTGCCAGCAGCTTCGGACTAGCGGACACCTACAATGAGCAGTTCTTC
TRBD2	TRBV2	TRBJ2-1	CASGVGTSVDEQFF	TGTGCCAGCGGTGTGGGGACTAGCGTCGATGAGCAGTTCTTC
-	TRBV5-1	TRBJ2-3	CASSRGIGNTDTQYF	TGCGCCAGCAGCAGGGGTATTGGGAACACAGATACGCAGTATTTT
-	TRBV7-3	TRBJ2-3	CASSSTGSTDTQYF	TGTGCCAGCAGCTCCACAGGGAGCACAGATACGCAGTATTTT
TRBD2	TRBV11-1	TRBJ2-2	CASSLGGRAGASEELFF	TGTGCCAGCAGCTTAGGGGGCCGAGCGGGAGCAAGTGAGGAGCTGTTTTTT
-	TRBV27	TRBJ2-1	CASVAGSSYNEQFF	TGTGCCAGCGTTGCGGGTAGCTCCTACAATGAGCAGTTCTTC
-	TRBV28	TRBJ1-2	CASSFPGGTGGYTF	TGTGCCAGCAGTTTTCCCGGGGGGACGGGTGGCTACACCTTC
TRBD1	TRBV6-5	TRBJ1-2	CASSYGTAGNYGYTF	TGTGCCAGCAGTTATGGGACAGCGGGTAACTATGGCTACACCTTC
TRBD2	TRBV7-9	TRBJ2-1	CASSPTSGSGNEQFF	TGTGCCAGCAGCCCGACTAGCGGGAGTGGGAATGAGCAGTTCTTC
TRBD1	TRBV11-3	TRBJ2-3	CASSSGTGQGDTQYF	TGTGCCAGCAGCTCCGGGACAGGGCAGGGAGATACGCAGTATTTT
TRBD2	TRBV6-5	TRBJ2-7	CASKTSGPSYEQYF	TGTGCCAGCAAAACTAGCGGGCCTTCCTACGAGCAGTACTTC
-	TRBV19	TRBJ2-3	CASTPDYSDTQYF	TGTGCCAGTACCCCGGACTATTCAGATACGCAGTATTTT
TRBD2	TRBV13	TRBJ2-1	CASSFSGRQLPTHNEQFF	TGTGCCAGCAGCTTTAGCGGGAGGCAACTACCCACCCACAATGAGCAGTTCTTC
-	TRBV10-2	TRBJ2-2	CASSGLGTGELFF	TGCGCCAGCAGTGGACTAGGCACCGGGGAGCTGTTTTTT
TRBD1	TRBV5-1	TRBJ2-1	CASSPGIGTGWVNEQFF	TGCGCCAGCAGCCCGGGAATAGGGACAGGGTGGGTGAATGAGCAGTTCTTC
TRBD2	TRBV28	TRBJ2-1	CAGSGTSGTFYNEQFF	TGTGCCGGCTCCGGGACTAGCGGGACTTTTTACAATGAGCAGTTCTTC
-	TRBV6-4	TRBJ1-2	CASSDSNRRYLTYGYTF	TGTGCCAGCAGTGACTCGAACAGGAGATACCTCACCTATGGCTACACCTTC
-	TRBV7-9	TRBJ2-1	CASSPLGIGINEQFF	TGTGCCAGCAGCCCGCTGGGAATCGGGATCAATGAGCAGTTCTTC